There are a few counts of the clone carrying this T cell receptor (beta chain). This entry is derived from a study of T-cell reconstitution after alpha-beta-depleted transplantation in children. Unique molecular identifiers were incorporated when the TCRbeta library was constructed. TCRdb reanalysed the PCR reads using MiXCR and keeps one entry per CDR3 protein. There are roughly 300,000 distinct CDR3 sequences in the sample; over 8% occur only once, and over 9.5% lies in the top ten. Germline V gives CDR1 MNHNS, CDR2 SASEGT. This CDR3 spans 15 amino acids. Losses at the gene ends were 4 bases for V and 2 bases for J; bases not matched to a gene: 6.

This chain connects TRBV6-1 to TRBJ2-7; 9 bases align to TRBD1. The source material was PBMCs from the stem cell graft donor, sampled from the stem cell graft. The origin of this receptor is a human donor who donated a stem cell graft to a child with SCID. CDR3 sequence (DNA): TGTGCCAGCAGTGTTTACAGGGGGCCCACCTACGAGCAGTACTTC. Protein product: CASSVYRGPTYEQYF.